A selection of T cell receptor beta chains follows, all from one sample in a study of CD8 T cells in Susac syndrome. TCRdb re-called the immunoSEQ multiplex PCR reads with MiXCR, one entry per CDR3 protein. The sample holds nearly 110,000 distinct CDR3 sequences; roughly 95% are singletons and the top ten take about 0.42%. Sequencing was performed on CD8+ T cells from PBMCs. These receptors were collected from a human donor with Susac syndrome. CDR3s include the opening cysteine and the closing phenylalanine or tryptophan. The D gene is left open where the match is weak. Some rows have no size entry. The others give once, few or many, or a class for an expanded clone.

abundance: NA; v_gene: TRBV19; d_gene: TRBD1; j_gene: TRBJ2-2; CDR3nt: TGTGCCAGTAACCCAGGACAGGGGTCCGGGGAGCTGTTTTTT; CDR3aa: CASNPGQGSGELFF
abundance: NA; v_gene: TRBV4-1; d_gene: NA; j_gene: TRBJ2-7; CDR3nt: TGCGCCAGCAGCCAGCTCCTAGGGGGGAACGAGCAGTACTTC; CDR3aa: CASSQLLGGNEQYF
abundance: NA; v_gene: TRBV7-6; d_gene: NA; j_gene: TRBJ2-7; CDR3nt: TGTGCCAGCAGCCCTAGGGGGGGGCAGATGTACGAGCAGTACTTC; CDR3aa: CASSPRGGQMYEQYF
abundance: NA; v_gene: TRBV13; d_gene: NA; j_gene: TRBJ1-2; CDR3nt: TGTGCCAGCAGCTTATGGGGGATCGACTATGGCTACACCTTC; CDR3aa: CASSLWGIDYGYTF
abundance: NA; v_gene: TRBV7-8; d_gene: NA; j_gene: TRBJ2-3; CDR3nt: TGTGCCAGCAGCCCCAGGACGAGTCTGGGGCCAGATACGCAGTATTTT; CDR3aa: CASSPRTSLGPDTQYF
abundance: NA; v_gene: TRBV25-1; d_gene: TRBD2; j_gene: TRBJ2-1; CDR3nt: TGTGCCAGCTTTACCGGGGGGGACTACAATGAGCAGTTCTTC; CDR3aa: CASFTGGDYNEQFF
abundance: NA; v_gene: TRBV20-1; d_gene: NA; j_gene: TRBJ1-2; CDR3nt: TGCAGTGCCGACAGGATAAACTATGGCTACACCTTC; CDR3aa: CSADRINYGYTF
abundance: NA; v_gene: TRBV12-5; d_gene: NA; j_gene: TRBJ1-2; CDR3nt: TGTGCTAGTGGTTTTACGGCGCAGGGGCCTGTGGAAGGCTACACCTTC; CDR3aa: CASGFTAQGPVEGYTF
abundance: NA; v_gene: TRBV5-6; d_gene: NA; j_gene: TRBJ1-2; CDR3nt: TGTGCCAGCAGCTTGCCGAATGGGGGCGTAAAGGGCTACACCTTC; CDR3aa: CASSLPNGGVKGYTF
abundance: NA; v_gene: TRBV11-3; d_gene: NA; j_gene: TRBJ1-1; CDR3nt: TGTGCCAGCAGCTTAGATCCGGGGGAGTGGATGAACACTGAAGCTTTCTTT; CDR3aa: CASSLDPGEWMNTEAFF
abundance: NA; v_gene: TRBV6-2/TRBV6-3; d_gene: NA; j_gene: TRBJ2-7; CDR3nt: TGTGCCAGCAGTGGAGACAAGGTCTTCCACGAGCAGTACTTC; CDR3aa: CASSGDKVFHEQYF
abundance: NA; v_gene: TRBV20-1; d_gene: NA; j_gene: TRBJ1-2; CDR3nt: TGCAGTGCTCCCGGGGGAAGCCCGGGCTATGGCTACACCTTC; CDR3aa: CSAPGGSPGYGYTF
abundance: once; v_gene: TRBV4-3; d_gene: NA; j_gene: TRBJ1-1; CDR3nt: TGCGCCAGCAGGAAACAGGGAGCGAACACTGAAGCTTTCTTT; CDR3aa: CASRKQGANTEAFF
abundance: few; v_gene: TRBV4-3; d_gene: NA; j_gene: TRBJ2-2; CDR3nt: TGCGCCAGCAGCCAAGATGGTGCGAACACCGGGGAGCTGTTTTTT; CDR3aa: CASSQDGANTGELFF
abundance: NA; v_gene: TRBV7-2; d_gene: NA; j_gene: TRBJ2-3; CDR3nt: TGTGCCAGCAGCTTAGTTCCAGATACGCAGTATTTT; CDR3aa: CASSLVPDTQYF
abundance: NA; v_gene: TRBV12-5; d_gene: TRBD1; j_gene: TRBJ2-6; CDR3nt: TGTGCTAGTGGTTTTGGGACAGGGATGTACTCTGGGGCCAACGTCCTGACTTTC; CDR3aa: CASGFGTGMYSGANVLTF
abundance: once; v_gene: TRBV12-3/TRBV12-4; d_gene: TRBD2; j_gene: TRBJ2-1; CDR3nt: TGTGCCAGCAGCCCCAAGGGAGCTAGCGGCTTGAATGAGCAGTTCTTC; CDR3aa: CASSPKGASGLNEQFF
abundance: NA; v_gene: TRBV4-1; d_gene: NA; j_gene: TRBJ1-4; CDR3nt: TGCGCCAGCAGCCAAGGAAACACGGGGGCTGAAAAACTGTTTTTT; CDR3aa: CASSQGNTGAEKLFF
abundance: NA; v_gene: TRBV6-4; d_gene: TRBD2; j_gene: TRBJ2-3; CDR3nt: TGTGCCAGCAGTGACTATCCTAGCGGGGGGGCCGGAGATACGCAGTATTTT; CDR3aa: CASSDYPSGGAGDTQYF
abundance: NA; v_gene: TRBV20-1; d_gene: NA; j_gene: TRBJ2-1; CDR3nt: TGCAGTGCTAGTTATCCCCCATACGCCAATGAGCAGTTCTTC; CDR3aa: CSASYPPYANEQFF
abundance: NA; v_gene: TRBV7-9; d_gene: NA; j_gene: TRBJ2-7; CDR3nt: TGTGCCAGCCGGCCCAAAGAGTTGGATCCGGCCTACGAGCAGTACTTC; CDR3aa: CASRPKELDPAYEQYF
abundance: NA; v_gene: TRBV7-6; d_gene: NA; j_gene: TRBJ1-2; CDR3nt: TGTGCCAGCAGCTTACCGAGGGGGACTGGCTATGGCTACACCTTC; CDR3aa: CASSLPRGTGYGYTF
abundance: NA; v_gene: TRBV20-1; d_gene: TRBD1; j_gene: TRBJ1-5; CDR3nt: TGCAGTGCTGGGGACAGGGGAGAAGGGTGGCGGCAGCCCCAGCATTTT; CDR3aa: CSAGDRGEGWRQPQHF
abundance: NA; v_gene: TRBV9; d_gene: NA; j_gene: TRBJ2-3; CDR3nt: TGTGCCAGCAGCGTAGCTGGGCAGCTTAGCACAGATACGCAGTATTTT; CDR3aa: CASSVAGQLSTDTQYF
abundance: NA; v_gene: TRBV10-3; d_gene: NA; j_gene: TRBJ1-6; CDR3nt: TGTGCCATCAGTGAGGACGGGTATTCACCCCTCCACTTT; CDR3aa: CAISEDGYSPLHF
abundance: NA; v_gene: TRBV7-9; d_gene: NA; j_gene: TRBJ2-5; CDR3nt: TGTGCCAGCAGCTCTAACGACAGCTATCCCCCAGAGACCCAGTACTTC; CDR3aa: CASSSNDSYPPETQYF
abundance: NA; v_gene: TRBV4-2; d_gene: TRBD1; j_gene: TRBJ1-6; CDR3nt: TGTGCCAGCAGCCAAGCCCCCGGGACAGGGGATTATAATTCACCCCTCCACTTT; CDR3aa: CASSQAPGTGDYNSPLHF
abundance: NA; v_gene: TRBV6-2/TRBV6-3; d_gene: NA; j_gene: TRBJ1-2; CDR3nt: TGTGCCAGCAGTTACTCGAAAACGGCCCATGGCTACACCTTC; CDR3aa: CASSYSKTAHGYTF
abundance: NA; v_gene: TRBV5-8; d_gene: TRBD2; j_gene: TRBJ2-3; CDR3nt: TGTGCCAGCAGCTCTAGCGGCTCTAGCACAGATACGCAGTATTTT; CDR3aa: CASSSSGSSTDTQYF
abundance: NA; v_gene: TRBV5-1; d_gene: NA; j_gene: TRBJ2-1; CDR3nt: TGCGCCAGCAGCCACCAACAGGGTAGGAGCTACAATGAGCAGTTCTTC; CDR3aa: CASSHQQGRSYNEQFF
abundance: NA; v_gene: TRBV2; d_gene: NA; j_gene: TRBJ2-7; CDR3nt: TGTGCCAGCGCGGGGGCCCTATACGAGCAGTACTTC; CDR3aa: CASAGALYEQYF
abundance: NA; v_gene: TRBV7-9; d_gene: NA; j_gene: TRBJ2-7; CDR3nt: TGTGCCAGCAGCTTAACAGGTAGACCCTACGAGCAGTACTTC; CDR3aa: CASSLTGRPYEQYF
abundance: NA; v_gene: TRBV4-3; d_gene: TRBD2; j_gene: TRBJ2-7; CDR3nt: TGCGCCAGCAGCCCCCTTGGGGAGGGAAACGAGCAGTACTTC; CDR3aa: CASSPLGEGNEQYF
abundance: NA; v_gene: TRBV6-2/TRBV6-3; d_gene: TRBD2; j_gene: TRBJ2-5; CDR3nt: TGTGCCAGCAGTTACTCGATTCGCGGGGGGTGGATTCCAGAGACCCAGTACTTC; CDR3aa: CASSYSIRGGWIPETQYF
abundance: NA; v_gene: TRBV9; d_gene: TRBD2; j_gene: TRBJ2-1; CDR3nt: TGTGCCAGCAGCGGCGGGGGGGCTAATGAGCAGTTCTTC; CDR3aa: CASSGGGANEQFF
abundance: once; v_gene: TRBV9; d_gene: NA; j_gene: TRBJ1-3; CDR3nt: TGTGCCAGCAGCGGGGTCGGCTCTGGAAACACCATATATTTT; CDR3aa: CASSGVGSGNTIYF
abundance: once; v_gene: TRBV7-9; d_gene: NA; j_gene: TRBJ2-1; CDR3nt: TGTGCCAGCGGACGCGATGAGCAGTTCTTC; CDR3aa: CASGRDEQFF
abundance: NA; v_gene: TRBV27; d_gene: NA; j_gene: TRBJ2-3; CDR3nt: TGTGCCAGCAGTCCCACTAGGACAGATACGCAGTATTTT; CDR3aa: CASSPTRTDTQYF
abundance: NA; v_gene: TRBV7-9; d_gene: NA; j_gene: TRBJ2-1; CDR3nt: TGTGCCAGCAGCCCGTCTTATGACGGTCGGACCTACAATGAGCAGTTCTTC; CDR3aa: CASSPSYDGRTYNEQFF
abundance: NA; v_gene: TRBV14; d_gene: NA; j_gene: TRBJ1-6; CDR3nt: TGTGCCAGCAGCCCGCAAGATAATTCACCCCTCCACTTT; CDR3aa: CASSPQDNSPLHF
abundance: NA; v_gene: TRBV20-1; d_gene: NA; j_gene: TRBJ1-1; CDR3nt: TGCAGTGTCCCCCCTGGGGACACTGAAGCTTTCTTT; CDR3aa: CSVPPGDTEAFF